This T cell receptor beta chain stems from a study of blood T cells in healthy people across ages. This clonotype was seen repeatedly, ten times or more. The CDR3 extends over 13 amino acids. V was pared by 2 bases and J by 1 base, with 4 bases between. Germline V gene lookup returns CDR1 SGHTA and CDR2 FQGTGA. The use of a sample-barcoded 5' primer and a J-beta primer mix characterized a second PCR of roughly 6 to 11 cycles. All samples yielded 2.5 million or more CDR3-containing paired-end reads. A single record per CDR3 protein comes from TCRdb applying MiXCR to the 5' RACE reads. The profile shows 1.5 million to 2 million distinct CDR3 sequences, about 32% of them singletons.

The chain uses TRBV7-3 and TRBJ2-3, with D hard to call. The sequenced material came from blood. The sequence was obtained from a woman under 40 in good health. Written as DNA, the CDR3 is TGTGCCAGCAGCTTACTCCGCACAGATACGCAGTATTTT. Protein sequence: CASSLLRTDTQYF.